What follows are 32 T cell receptor beta chains derived from one specimen sequenced in a study of response to subunit inactivated influenza vaccine. Each CDR3 protein is one row after TCRdb ran MiXCR on the RT-PCR reads. The sample includes about 480,000 distinct CDR3 sequences, 9.5% to 13% of them seen just once. Source: PBMCs from blood, taken 35 to 45 days after vaccination. Every receptor here comes from a man in his fifties who received an inactivated influenza vaccine.

The chain has TRBV5-1 and TRBJ1-1; possibly TRBD1 for D (5 bases). V was clipped by 3 bases and J by 1 base, with 7 bases between them. Germline CDR1 is SGHRS and CDR2 is YFSETQ. CDR3 length equals 13 residues. CDR3 amino acids: CASSWTRNTEAFF. CDR3 coding DNA: TGCGCCAGCAGCTGGACAAGGAACACTGAAGCTTTCTTT.

This clonotype was seen more than once but under ten times. The chain links TRBV15 to TRBJ2-7, with a tentative D call TRBD1 (5 bases). Trimming stripped 1 base from V and 2 bases from J, with 15 bases between. Per germline, CDR1 LNHNV and CDR2 YYDKDF (reference sequence). The CDR3 consists of 16 residues. The CDR3 region has the DNA TGTGCCACCAGCAGAGCTGCCCGGGTAGGGGCCTACGAGCAGTACTTC. Translated, it gives CATSRAARVGAYEQYF.

This clonotype was picked up a small number of times. This may come from a read error, since a much larger clone is one base off. The chain couples TRBV7-9 to TRBJ2-7; D might be TRBD2 (5 bases). Trimming removed 5 bases from V and 5 bases from J, with 7 bases in between. Germline V CDR1 and CDR2: SEHNR, FQNEAQ (reference sequence). CDR3 length: 11 amino acids. CDR3 coding DNA: TGTGCCAGCAGCGAGGGCGACGAGCAGTACTTC. Residues: CASSEGDEQYF.

The rearrangement uses TRBV3-1 and TRBJ1-1; 7 nucleotides align to TRBD1. Germline V gene sequence: CDR1 LGHDT, CDR2 YNNKEL (reference sequence). The V and J ends lost 3 bases and 3 bases, in that order; junction bases with no gene match: 7. CDR3 length: 15 residues. CDR3 DNA: TGTGCCAGCAGCCAGTGGGACAGCCTGCACACTGAAGCTTTCTTT. Its translation: CASSQWDSLHTEAFF.

This clonotype has just a few counts. V is TRBV5-1 and J is TRBJ2-7; 8 bases align to TRBD1. CDR1 SGHRS and CDR2 YFSETQ come from the germline V gene. V lost 6 bases, J lost 5 bases, and 7 bases stayed unmatched. CDR3 length: 13 amino acids. As DNA, the CDR3 is TGCGCCAGCACCGACAGGGGTGGGAACGAGCAGTACTTC. It yields the protein CASTDRGGNEQYF.

The gene calls are TRBV4-2 and TRBJ2-3; D is uncertain. Germline V CDR1 and CDR2: LGHNA, YNFKEQ. V lost 4 bases and J lost 4, with 9 bases in between. The CDR3 extends over 13 amino acids. The CDR3 sequence is CASSPERADTQYF. The CDR3 nucleotides read TGTGCCAGCAGCCCAGAAAGGGCAGATACGCAGTATTTT.

The chain recombines TRBV5-1 with TRBJ2-5; D unclear. CDR3 length: 11 amino acids. The germline V gene has CDR1 SGHRS and CDR2 YFSETQ. Trimming removed 5 bases from V and 5 bases from J, with 7 bases in between. The CDR3 region is CASRDGETQYF. The CDR3 DNA follows: TGCGCCAGCAGGGACGGGGAGACCCAGTACTTC.

This clonotype has a handful of counts. The genes are TRBV20-1 and TRBJ2-1, with TRBD2 matching over 10 bases. The CDR3 covers 16 residues. Germline V gene data show CDR1 as DFQATT and CDR2 as SNEGSKA (reference sequence). Germline trimming cut 0 bases from V and 3 bases from J; bases unmatched to any gene: 5. The CDR3 is CSARDRTSGNYNEQFF. CDR3 bases: TGCAGTGCTAGAGACCGGACTAGCGGAAACTACAATGAGCAGTTCTTC.

In its sample, this clonotype was seen a few times. J is TRBJ2-7 and V is TRBV12-3 or TRBV12-4; weak D call: TRBD1 (6 bases). Between the trimmed V and J ends, which lost 6 bases and 0 bases, there was a span of 12 bases. The length of the CDR3 is 14 residues. CDR3 region: CASSRDTRSYEQYF. CDR3 sequence (DNA): TGTGCCAGCAGCCGGGACACCCGCTCCTACGAGCAGTACTTC.

The chain carries TRBV25-1 and TRBJ2-5; 7 nucleotides align to TRBD2. V was pared by 0 bases and J by 5 bases, with 0 bases of the junction left unmatched. Looked up from germline, CDR1 is MGHDK and CDR2 is SYGVNS. The CDR3 is made up of 13 amino acids. The DNA of the CDR3 is TGTGCCAGCAGTGAATACGGGAGGGAGACCCAGTACTTC. This gives the protein CASSEYGRETQYF.

This clonotype was recorded only once. V usage is TRBV4-2 and J usage is TRBJ2-4; 9 bases are a match to TRBD2. V was pared by 0 bases and J by 6 bases, with 6 bases of the junction left unmatched. In germline, CDR1 is LGHNA, CDR2 YNFKEQ. The CDR3 length is 16 residues. CDR3 residues: CASSQDGAGGRNIQYF. CDR3 nucleotide sequence: TGTGCCAGCAGCCAAGATGGGGCGGGGGGGAGAAACATTCAGTACTTC.

The chain has TRBV11-1 and TRBJ1-3; D is unclear. The CDR3 spans 18 residues. V lost 5 bases and J 0 bases, leaving 20 bases between the germline ends. CDR1 is SGHAT and CDR2 is FQDESV in the germline V gene (reference sequence). CDR3 residues: CASSPDRQTILSGNTIYF. The CDR3, as DNA: TGTGCCAGCAGCCCAGACCGGCAGACAATACTCTCTGGAAACACCATATATTTT.

The chain recombines TRBV12-3 or TRBV12-4 with TRBJ1-2, with D maybe TRBD1 (6 bases). Trimming stripped 2 bases from V and 8 bases from J, with 18 bases between. The CDR3 runs 15 residues. The CDR3 sequence: CASSLSGRGFEGYTF. The CDR3, as DNA: TGTGCCAGCAGTTTAAGTGGCAGGGGATTCGAAGGCTACACCTTC.

A word on this clonotype: At one of its ends the junction is not consistent with the germline gene, which may arise from a read error. The rearrangement uses TRBV25-1 and TRBJ1-2; D is undetermined. CDR3 length: 15 residues. Germline V gene sequence: CDR1 MGHDK, CDR2 SYGVNS. CDR3 bases: TGTGCCAGCAGTGAATATTCCCAGGCTAACTATGGCAACACCTTC. Translation: CASSEYSQANYGNTF.

There are many counts of this clonotype. The chain employs TRBV6-1 and TRBJ1-5; D not certain. V was pared by 7 bases and J by 2 bases, with 15 bases between. The CDR3 spans 15 residues. The germline CDR1 and CDR2 sequences are MNHNS and SASEGT. The CDR3 sequence is CASNAQEVGNQPQHF. CDR3 in DNA: TGTGCCAGCAACGCCCAGGAGGTGGGCAATCAGCCCCAGCATTTT.

The V gene is TRBV7-7, the J gene TRBJ2-1; TRBD2 aligns across 10 bases. From germline, CDR1 is SSHAT and CDR2 FNYEAQ (reference sequence). This CDR3 is 15 amino acids long. The V and J ends lost 5 bases and 9 bases, in that order; junction bases with no gene match: 10. CDR3 loop: CASSPGLAAGGEQFF. CDR3 DNA: TGTGCCAGCAGCCCTGGACTAGCGGCAGGGGGTGAGCAGTTCTTC.

This clonotype has more than one count but fewer than ten. The CDR3 DNA sequence: TGCAGTGCGCACCGGCCCCAAGAGACCCAGTACTTC. This encodes CSAHRPQETQYF. The V call is TRBV20-1, the J call TRBJ2-5; D is uncertain. The V gene lost 6 bases and the J gene lost 1 base, with 9 bases spanning the gap. The CDR3 is 12 residues long. Germline CDR1 DFQATT, CDR2 SNEGSKA (reference sequence).

The genes are TRBV24-1 and TRBJ2-1, with TRBD2 matching 11 bases. CDR3 size: 15 residues. Losses at the gene ends were 1 base for V and 6 bases for J; bases not matched to a gene: 1. Germline CDR1 KGHDR, CDR2 SFDVKD. CDR3 nucleotides: TGTGCCACCAGTGATTTCACTAGCGGGAGCAATGAGCAGTTCTTC. It yields the protein CATSDFTSGSNEQFF.

The chain recombines TRBV5-1 with TRBJ2-2, with 8 nucleotides matching TRBD2. CDR3 length equals 14 residues. Trimming took 4 bases from V and 4 from J; bases not matched to a gene: 3. Germline values: CDR1 SGHRS, CDR2 YFSETQ. The CDR3 spells CASSTTSATGELFF. The CDR3 DNA is TGCGCCAGCAGCACGACTAGCGCCACCGGGGAGCTGTTTTTT.

This clonotype was observed many times. This rearrangement joins TRBV5-8 to TRBJ2-1, with D possibly matching TRBD2 (6 bases). The CDR3 contains 13 residues. V lost 5 bases, J lost 2 bases, and 8 bases lay in between. Germline V gives CDR1 SGHTS, CDR2 YDEGEE. CDR3 amino acids: CASRWTTYNEQFF. The CDR3 coding sequence is TGTGCCAGCAGGTGGACTACCTACAATGAGCAGTTCTTC. The full variable domain, rest sourced from reference TRBV5-8 and TRBJ2-1, is EAGVTQSPTHLIKTRGQQATLRCSPISGHTSVYWYQQALGLGLQFLLWYDEGEERNRGNFPPRFSGRQFPNYSSELNVNALELEDSALYLCASRWTTYNEQFFGPGTRLTVL.

This clonotype was observed a handful of times. CDR3 DNA: TGTGCCAGCAGCCCCCCCGGGACTCCGAGTGGAGATACGCAGTATTTT. It yields the protein CASSPPGTPSGDTQYF. The chain couples TRBV9 to TRBJ2-3, with D perhaps TRBD2 (6 bases). Trimming shortened V by 4 bases and J by 5 bases, and 20 bases separated the two germline ends. Germline V lookup: CDR1 SGDLS, CDR2 YYNGEE. The CDR3 covers 16 residues. Filled out from reference TRBV9 and TRBJ2-3, the complete variable domain reads DSGVTQTPKHLITATGQRVTLRCSPRSGDLSVYWYQQSLDQGLQFLIQYYNGEERAKGNILERFSAQQFPDLHSELNLSSLELGDSALYFCASSPPGTPSGDTQYFGPGTRLTVL.

This clonotype showed up just a few times. This chain joins TRBV20-1 and TRBJ1-1; the D gene is possibly TRBD1 (5 bases). Germline-derived CDR1 and CDR2 are DFQATT and SNEGSKA (reference sequence). This CDR3 has 13 residues. V was shortened by 6 bases and J by 2 bases, with 13 bases between the two germline ends. The CDR3 sequence: CSAPRDGNTEAFF. The CDR3, as DNA: TGCAGTGCCCCCAGGGACGGAAACACTGAAGCTTTCTTT.

This chain uses TRBV6-1 with TRBJ1-1; D not resolved. CDR3 length: 13 residues. The ends were cut back, 4 bases at V and 4 bases at J, with 10 bases in the middle. The germline gives CDR1 MNHNS, CDR2 SASEGT. The CDR3 sequence: CASSGNIGTEAFF. Written as DNA, the CDR3 is TGTGCCAGCAGTGGAAACATAGGCACTGAAGCTTTCTTT.

This chain connects TRBV6-2 or TRBV6-3 to TRBJ2-5; D may be TRBD1 (5 bases). The V and J ends lost 8 bases and 3 bases respectively, with 13 bases between them. Germline CDR1 MNHEY, CDR2 SVGEGT. The CDR3 extends over 13 amino acids. The CDR3 reads CASLRPGKETQYF. CDR3 nucleotide sequence: TGTGCCAGCCTTAGGCCAGGGAAAGAGACCCAGTACTTC.

V and J are TRBV20-1 and TRBJ1-2, with TRBD1 matching 8 bases. This CDR3 has 13 residues. Trimming cost V 5 bases and J 7 bases; bases outside gene matches: 9. CDR1 is DFQATT and CDR2 is SNEGSKA in the germline V gene (reference sequence). The CDR3 nucleotides are TGCAGTGCTGCCGAGGACAGGGCAGGTGGCTACACCTTC. Translated, it gives CSAAEDRAGGYTF.

This clonotype was observed a handful of times. V is TRBV20-1 and J is TRBJ2-1, with TRBD1 identical over 7 bases. CDR3 size: 14 residues. V was clipped by 7 bases and J by 5 bases; unmatched bases: 11. The germline V gene encodes CDR1 DFQATT and CDR2 SNEGSKA (reference sequence). CDR3 region: CSVRTGPLDNEQFF. The CDR3 bases are TGCAGTGTTCGGACAGGCCCCCTGGACAATGAGCAGTTCTTC.

Turning to this clonotype: One junction end does not reproduce the germline sequence, and a read error may be involved. The V and J genes are TRBV7-9 and TRBJ1-6; TRBD1 matches 9 bases. This CDR3 is built from 17 residues. Per germline, CDR1 SEHNR and CDR2 FQNEAQ (reference sequence). DNA for the CDR3: TGTGCCAGCAGCTTAGGACTAGGACAGGGGTCCTCTTCACCCCTCGACTTT. Protein product: CASSLGLGQGSSSPLDF.

The V and J genes are TRBV3-1 and TRBJ2-6; the D gene is possibly TRBD1 (5 bases). The ends were cut back, 1 base at V and 0 bases at J, with 10 bases in the middle. This CDR3 region has 17 residues. Germline V gives CDR1 LGHDT, CDR2 YNNKEL (reference sequence). For the CDR3, the DNA is TGTGCCAGCAGCCAAGCAGGACACAGCTCTGGGGCCAACGTCCTGACTTTC. This encodes CASSQAGHSSGANVLTF.

This chain connects TRBV7-2 to TRBJ1-2; 7 bases line up with TRBD1. Losses at the gene ends were 5 bases for V and 6 bases for J; bases not matched to a gene: 6. Germline values: CDR1 SGHTA, CDR2 FQGNSA. This CDR3 has 13 residues. CDR3 region: CASSERTGNGYTF. CDR3 DNA: TGTGCCAGCAGCGAGCGGACAGGAAATGGCTACACCTTC.

The chain employs TRBV28 and TRBJ1-5; 8 nucleotides agree with TRBD1. The CDR3 spans 15 residues. V lost 4 bases, J lost 4 bases, and 6 bases stayed unmatched. Germline CDR1 MDHEN, CDR2 SYDVKM. CDR3 in amino acids: CASSWTGSSNQPQHF. For the CDR3, the DNA is TGTGCCAGCAGTTGGACAGGGTCAAGTAATCAGCCCCAGCATTTT.

This clonotype was seen more than once but under ten times. The chain couples TRBV2 to TRBJ1-2, with a possible D match to TRBD1 (5 bases). The germline CDR1 and CDR2 sequences are SNHLY and FYNNEI. The CDR3 has 14 amino acids. V lost 4 bases and J 4 bases, leaving 13 bases between the germline ends. The CDR3 DNA reads TGTGCCAGCAGTGTGGGGTCAGACAGCTATGGCTACACCTTC. This translates into CASSVGSDSYGYTF.

This clonotype was seen a few times. The J gene is TRBJ1-2, the V gene TRBV29-1; D is unresolved. Germline CDR1 is SQVTM and CDR2 is ANQGSEA. Deletions cut 1 base from V and 4 bases from J, with 10 bases between. The CDR3 sequence is 13 residues long. CDR3 DNA sequence: TGCAGCGTTGAAGTCCGGATGGGCTATGGCTACACCTTC. Encoded protein: CSVEVRMGYGYTF. Complete variable domain (other parts from reference TRBV29-1 and TRBJ1-2): SAVISQKPSRDICQRGTSLTIQCQVDSQVTMMFWYRQQPGQSLTLIATANQGSEATYESGFVIDKFPISRPNLTFSTLTVSNMSPEDSSIYLCSVEVRMGYGYTFGSGTRLTVV.